The source of this T cell receptor (beta chain) is a study of graft-versus-host responses after intestinal transplantation. On the study more broadly: Grafts that recipients had were multivisceral, liver-intestinal, or isolated intestinal transplants. The study, taken as a whole, reports: Patients who carried graft-donor T cell macrochimerism also had high graft-versus-host to host-versus-graft clonal ratios in their allografts.

As for this clone: Its antigen is unidentified.

This CDR3 comprises 14 residues. Germline CDR1 is SGHRS and CDR2 is YFSETQ. The V segment lost 6 bases and the J segment 11 bases; nucleotides outside the gene matches: 14. The repertoire was sequenced with immunoSEQ multiplex PCR; TCRdb's copy has only in-frame clones and lacks some. The data hold tens of thousands of clones, with almost 90% observed a single time. The sequencing here drew on unstimulated CD4+ T cells sorted from spleen or lymph node cells, taken before intestinal transplant. The origin of this receptor is a human donor who received an intestinal transplant. The rearrangement links TRBV5-1 to TRBJ1-2; 9 bases agree with TRBD1. The chain's CDR3 is CASTPDPGQGWYTF. DNA for the CDR3: TGCGCCAGCACCCCGGACCCGGGACAGGGATGGTACACCTTC.